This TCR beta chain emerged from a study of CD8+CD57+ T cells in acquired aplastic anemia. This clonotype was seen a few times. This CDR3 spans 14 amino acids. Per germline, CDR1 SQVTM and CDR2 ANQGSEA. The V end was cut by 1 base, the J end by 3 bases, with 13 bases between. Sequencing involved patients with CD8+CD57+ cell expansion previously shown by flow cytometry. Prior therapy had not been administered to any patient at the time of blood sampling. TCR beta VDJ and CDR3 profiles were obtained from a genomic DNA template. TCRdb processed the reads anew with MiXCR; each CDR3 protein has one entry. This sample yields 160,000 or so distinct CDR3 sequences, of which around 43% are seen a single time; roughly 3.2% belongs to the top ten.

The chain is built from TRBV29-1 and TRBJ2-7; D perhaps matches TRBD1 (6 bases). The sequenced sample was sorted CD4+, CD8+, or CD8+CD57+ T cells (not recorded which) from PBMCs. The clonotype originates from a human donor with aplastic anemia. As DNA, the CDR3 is TGCAGCGTTGAAGTAGGCAGGGGTGACTACGAGCAGTACTTC. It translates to CSVEVGRGDYEQYF.